This T cell receptor beta chain appears in the sequencing data of a study of CD8+CD57+ T cells in acquired aplastic anemia. Study details: Sorted CD4+ and CD8+ cells gave a mean 3.2 ug DNA, range 0.2 to 27.4 ug.

Study-wide points: CD8+ Simpson's diversity did not differ significantly between patients and controls.

The CDR3 consists of 14 residues. Unmatched junction bases numbered 10, after V lost 8 bases and J lost 5 bases. CDR1 and CDR2 (germline): LNHDA, SQIVND (reference sequence). A word on this clonotype: What it binds is not known.

TCR beta VDJ and CDR3 profiles were obtained from a genomic DNA template. TCRdb recomputed calls from the reads with MiXCR, one row per CDR3 protein. The sample consists of about 71,000 distinct CDR3 sequences, around 50% of them appearing once. The chain joins TRBV19 to TRBJ2-5; the match to TRBD1 covers 8 bases. Sequences were obtained from sorted CD4+, CD8+, or CD8+CD57+ T cells (not recorded which) from PBMCs. The TCR was taken from a human donor in good health, serving as a control. CDR3 nucleotides: TGTGCCAGTGGGCGGACAGGGAATTGGGAGACCCAGTACTTC. Its translation: CASGRTGNWETQYF.